The rows below give T cell receptor beta chains drawn from one sample of a study of blood T cell repertoires in COVID-19. Sequenced by immunoSEQ multiplex PCR; TCRdb stores in-frame clones only, minus some. The sample yields some 120,000 clones, 75% to 90% seen once. Specimen: peripheral blood. Receptors were obtained from a man aged 70-80 years with acute or convalescent COVID-19. CDR3s include the opening cysteine and the closing phenylalanine or tryptophan. Each record gives: J gene, V gene, D gene, CDR3 length, clone size, CDR3 DNA, CDR3 protein. The D gene is left open where the match is weak. Where a row states a size, it is once, few, many or the class of an expanded clone; other rows omit it.

j_gene: TRBJ2-7; v_gene: TRBV7-6; d_gene: TRBD1; len: 16; abundance: once; CDR3nt: TGTGCCAGCAGCGTCTGCCCAGGACAGGGGACCATCGAGCAGTACTTC; CDR3aa: CASSVCPGQGTIEQYF
j_gene: TRBJ1-1; v_gene: TRBV28; d_gene: -; len: 13; abundance: once; CDR3nt: TGTGCCAGCAGTTTCGGCGGGAACACTGAAGCTTTCTTT; CDR3aa: CASSFGGNTEAFF
j_gene: TRBJ2-6; v_gene: TRBV5-1; d_gene: TRBD1; len: 17; abundance: -; CDR3nt: TGCGCCAGCACAGGGACAGGGTTTAGCTCTGGGGCCAACGTCCTGACTTTC; CDR3aa: CASTGTGFSSGANVLTF
j_gene: TRBJ1-2; v_gene: TRBV28; d_gene: -; len: 13; abundance: -; CDR3nt: TGTGCCAGCAGTACCTCAGGGGTGTATGGCTACACCTTC; CDR3aa: CASSTSGVYGYTF
j_gene: TRBJ1-1; v_gene: TRBV20-1; d_gene: -; len: 11; abundance: few; CDR3nt: TGCAGTGCGGGGGCGACCACTGAAGCTTTCTTT; CDR3aa: CSAGATTEAFF
j_gene: TRBJ2-5; v_gene: TRBV2; d_gene: TRBD2; len: 17; abundance: few; CDR3nt: TGTGCCAGCAGTGCTCAGGCTAGCGGGAGAGGTGTAGAGACCCAGTACTTC; CDR3aa: CASSAQASGRGVETQYF
j_gene: TRBJ1-5; v_gene: TRBV4-1; d_gene: -; len: 16; abundance: -; CDR3nt: TGCGCCAGCAGCCAAGATGGCTTCCAAATGAATCAGCCCCAGCATTTT; CDR3aa: CASSQDGFQMNQPQHF
j_gene: TRBJ1-3; v_gene: TRBV28; d_gene: -; len: 16; abundance: few; CDR3nt: TGTGCCAGCAGCCAACACCTCCGGAGCTCTGGAAACACCATATATTTT; CDR3aa: CASSQHLRSSGNTIYF
j_gene: TRBJ1-1; v_gene: TRBV24-1; d_gene: -; len: 15; abundance: -; CDR3nt: TGTGCCACCAGTGGGAGGTCTGGGGGGGACACTGAAGCTTTCTTT; CDR3aa: CATSGRSGGDTEAFF
j_gene: TRBJ1-2; v_gene: TRBV5-5; d_gene: -; len: 14; abundance: -; CDR3nt: TGTGCCAGCAGCTTGGAAGCGGCCCCAGGCGGCTACACCTTC; CDR3aa: CASSLEAAPGGYTF
j_gene: TRBJ2-1; v_gene: TRBV7-3; d_gene: TRBD1; len: 14; abundance: -; CDR3nt: TGTGCCAGCAGCAGACAGGGGGCGCAGAATGAGCAGTTCTTC; CDR3aa: CASSRQGAQNEQFF
j_gene: TRBJ2-3; v_gene: TRBV6-5; d_gene: TRBD2; len: 14; abundance: -; CDR3nt: TGTGCCAGCGGCCAGGTAGCGGGAACAGATACGCAGTATTTT; CDR3aa: CASGQVAGTDTQYF
j_gene: TRBJ1-2; v_gene: TRBV30; d_gene: -; len: 15; abundance: -; CDR3nt: TGTGCCTGGACCTCCCAGGGCGAAGGGTTCTATGGCTACACCTTC; CDR3aa: CAWTSQGEGFYGYTF
j_gene: TRBJ2-7; v_gene: TRBV6-6; d_gene: -; len: 14; abundance: -; CDR3nt: TGTGCCAGCACCATTAAAAGCATGTCCTACGAGCAGTACTTC; CDR3aa: CASTIKSMSYEQYF